This T cell receptor (beta chain) was recovered during a study of somatic mutations in cytotoxic T cells in rheumatoid arthritis. Sequencing used immunoSEQ multiplex PCR; TCRdb keeps in-frame clones, though not all of them. The sample has under 20,000 clones; 55% to 80% are singletons. Sequenced sample: CD8+ T cells sorted from blood. The TCR comes from an adult with rheumatoid arthritis.

The CDR3 sequence: CASKAVRGYTGELFF. DNA of the CDR3: TGTGCCAGCAAAGCGGTTAGGGGGTATACCGGGGAGCTGTTTTTT. The chain couples TRBV6-5 to TRBJ2-2, with D tentatively TRBD1 (6 bases). Trimming pared 7 bases from V and 5 bases from J, leaving 17 bases between. Germline V gene sequence: CDR1 MNHEY, CDR2 SVGAGI. The CDR3 runs to 15 residues.